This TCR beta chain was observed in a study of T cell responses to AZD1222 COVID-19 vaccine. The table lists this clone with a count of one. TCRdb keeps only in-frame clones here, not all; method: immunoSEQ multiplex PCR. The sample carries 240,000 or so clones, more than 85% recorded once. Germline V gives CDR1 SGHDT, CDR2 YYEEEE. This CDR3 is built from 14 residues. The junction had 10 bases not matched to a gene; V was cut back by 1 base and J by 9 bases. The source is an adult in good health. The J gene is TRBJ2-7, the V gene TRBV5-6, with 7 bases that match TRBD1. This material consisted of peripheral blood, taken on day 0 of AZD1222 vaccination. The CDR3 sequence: CASSLRQGLRGQYF. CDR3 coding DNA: TGTGCCAGCAGCTTGCGACAGGGTCTACGAGGGCAGTACTTC.